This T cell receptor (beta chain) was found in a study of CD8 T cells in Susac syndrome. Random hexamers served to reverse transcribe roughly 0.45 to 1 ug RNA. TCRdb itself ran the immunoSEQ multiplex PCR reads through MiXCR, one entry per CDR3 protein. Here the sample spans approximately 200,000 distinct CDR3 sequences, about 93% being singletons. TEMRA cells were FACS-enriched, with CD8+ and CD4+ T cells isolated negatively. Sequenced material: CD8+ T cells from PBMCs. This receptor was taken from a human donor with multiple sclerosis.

This chain's CDR3 is CASSQEEGQLAGGPDEQFF. CDR3 sequence (DNA): TGTGCCAGCAGCCAAGAGGAGGGACAACTAGCGGGAGGGCCCGATGAGCAGTTCTTC. The V call is TRBV4-2, the J call TRBJ2-1; the match to TRBD2 covers 13 bases. In germline, CDR1 is LGHNA, CDR2 YNFKEQ. The CDR3 totals 19 residues. With 0 bases clipped from V and 8 bases from J, the junction kept 13 bases outside the gene matches.